A selection of T cell receptor beta chains follows, all from one sample in a study of blood T cell repertoires in COVID-19. Profiled with immunoSEQ multiplex PCR; TCRdb holds only in-frame clones, not every one. The table has approximately 250,000 clones, about 80% seen once. The specimen sequenced was peripheral blood. The source is a human donor in a cohort sampled during active COVID-19. Both conserved end residues are part of each CDR3. Fields, in order: clone size, V gene, CDR3 length, J gene, D gene, CDR3 protein, CDR3 DNA. The D gene is left open where the match is weak. Only part of the rows carry a size: once, few, many, or a class if the clone is expanded.

NA,TRBV5-5,15,TRBJ2-3,TRBD1,CASSFSDRDTDTQYF,TGTGCCAGCAGCTTTAGCGACAGGGACACAGATACGCAGTATTTT
NA,TRBV5-1,16,TRBJ2-3,TRBD2,CASSSGLATTTDTQYF,TGCGCCAGCAGCTCAGGACTAGCAACTACCACAGATACGCAGTATTTT
NA,TRBV5-1,14,TRBJ2-7,TRBD2,CASSASGGSYEQYF,TGCGCCAGCAGCGCTAGCGGGGGCTCCTACGAGCAGTACTTC
NA,TRBV27,15,TRBJ1-3,NA,CASSLSRGLGNTIYF,TGTGCCAGCAGTTTATCTCGGGGACTAGGAAACACCATATATTTT
few,TRBV11-2,15,TRBJ2-1,TRBD2,CASSLVVTSGNEQFF,TGTGCCAGCAGCTTAGTCGTGACTAGCGGTAATGAGCAGTTCTTC
NA,TRBV9,14,TRBJ1-5,TRBD1,CASSVSGGGQPQHF,TGTGCCAGCAGCGTGTCAGGGGGTGGTCAGCCCCAGCATTTT
once,TRBV11-2,13,TRBJ2-1,NA,CASRARQEDEQFF,TGTGCCAGCAGAGCTCGACAGGAGGATGAGCAGTTCTTC
NA,TRBV12-3/TRBV12-4,13,TRBJ2-2,NA,CASSLGGPGELFF,TGTGCCAGCAGTTTGGGTGGGCCCGGGGAGCTGTTTTTT
NA,TRBV29-1,14,TRBJ2-7,NA,CSVEWAETGYEQYF,TGCAGCGTTGAATGGGCAGAGACAGGCTACGAGCAGTACTTC
NA,TRBV25-1,15,TRBJ2-3,NA,CASTLTGSYTDTQYF,TGTGCCAGCACCCTCACGGGGAGTTACACAGATACGCAGTATTTT
NA,TRBV5-1,15,TRBJ2-1,TRBD2,CASSLTSGIHNEQFF,TGCGCCAGCAGCCTGACTAGCGGGATTCACAATGAGCAGTTCTTC
once,TRBV6-5,13,TRBJ1-5,NA,CASSYQLGQPQHF,TGTGCCAGCAGTTACCAGTTGGGCCAGCCCCAGCATTTT
NA,TRBV5-1,15,TRBJ2-7,TRBD2,CASSPLVRGGSEQYF,TGCGCCAGCAGCCCCCTTGTTCGGGGCGGGAGCGAGCAGTACTTC
NA,TRBV7-2,13,TRBJ2-5,TRBD2,CASSVVAGGTQYF,TGTGCCAGCAGCGTCGTAGCGGGGGGGACCCAGTACTTC
NA,TRBV3-1/TRBV3-2,15,TRBJ2-1,TRBD2,CASSVEGGPNNEQFF,TGTGCCAGCAGCGTGGAGGGAGGGCCGAACAATGAGCAGTTCTTC
once,TRBV18,14,TRBJ2-7,NA,CASSPSVAPYEQYF,TGTGCCAGCTCACCATCTGTGGCTCCCTACGAGCAGTACTTC
NA,TRBV5-1,15,TRBJ1-1,TRBD1,CASSARTGSNTEAFF,TGCGCCAGCAGCGCCCGGACAGGGTCGAACACTGAAGCTTTCTTT
NA,TRBV11-2,18,TRBJ2-1,TRBD2,CASSRGLAGAATYNEQFF,TGTGCCAGCAGCAGAGGACTAGCGGGGGCCGCCACCTACAATGAGCAGTTCTTC
NA,TRBV18,14,TRBJ2-1,TRBD2,CASSPATSGIQQFF,TGTGCCAGCTCACCAGCGACTAGCGGGATTCAGCAGTTCTTC
once,TRBV4-3,14,TRBJ1-1,TRBD1,CASSTDRGYTEAFF,TGCGCCAGCAGCACCGACAGGGGGTACACTGAAGCTTTCTTT
NA,TRBV5-1,14,TRBJ1-5,NA,CASSLAGAGQPQHF,TGCGCCAGCAGCTTGGCGGGAGCGGGGCAGCCCCAGCATTTT
once,TRBV5-1,14,TRBJ2-1,TRBD2,CASSWGLAVDEQFF,TGCGCCAGCAGCTGGGGACTAGCGGTCGATGAGCAGTTCTTC
NA,TRBV28,15,TRBJ1-6,TRBD1,CASSLMLTGRTPLHF,TGTGCCAGCAGTTTAATGTTGACAGGGAGGACACCCCTCCACTTT
NA,TRBV19,14,TRBJ1-4,NA,CASRPVATNEKLFF,TGTGCCAGTAGACCGGTAGCAACTAATGAAAAACTGTTTTTT
NA,TRBV7-9,18,TRBJ2-1,TRBD2,CASSLGLAGGPRSYEQFF,TGTGCCAGCAGCTTAGGACTAGCGGGAGGACCCAGGAGCTATGAGCAGTTCTTC
NA,TRBV29-1,13,TRBJ2-7,NA,CSVAGGLHYEQYF,TGCAGCGTTGCAGGAGGGTTGCACTACGAGCAGTACTTC
NA,TRBV7-2,15,TRBJ2-1,TRBD2,CASSRTGGNYNEQFF,TGTGCCAGCAGTCGGACGGGGGGGAACTACAATGAGCAGTTCTTC
NA,TRBV5-4,14,TRBJ2-2,TRBD1,CASSEDRGPGELFF,TGTGCCAGCAGCGAGGACAGGGGGCCCGGGGAGCTGTTTTTT
NA,TRBV6-6,14,TRBJ2-7,NA,CASSPPLTVYEQYF,TGTGCCAGCAGTCCCCCTTTGACAGTCTACGAGCAGTACTTC
NA,TRBV19,11,TRBJ1-1,NA,CATSQQTEAFF,TGTGCCACCTCACAGCAGACTGAAGCTTTCTTT
NA,TRBV30,17,TRBJ2-1,TRBD2,CAWSPTTSGSSYNEQFF,TGTGCCTGGAGTCCCACGACTAGCGGGAGCTCCTACAATGAGCAGTTCTTC
few,TRBV10-2,13,TRBJ1-4,TRBD1,CASRGQSNEKLFF,TGCGCCAGCAGGGGACAGTCGAATGAAAAACTGTTTTTT